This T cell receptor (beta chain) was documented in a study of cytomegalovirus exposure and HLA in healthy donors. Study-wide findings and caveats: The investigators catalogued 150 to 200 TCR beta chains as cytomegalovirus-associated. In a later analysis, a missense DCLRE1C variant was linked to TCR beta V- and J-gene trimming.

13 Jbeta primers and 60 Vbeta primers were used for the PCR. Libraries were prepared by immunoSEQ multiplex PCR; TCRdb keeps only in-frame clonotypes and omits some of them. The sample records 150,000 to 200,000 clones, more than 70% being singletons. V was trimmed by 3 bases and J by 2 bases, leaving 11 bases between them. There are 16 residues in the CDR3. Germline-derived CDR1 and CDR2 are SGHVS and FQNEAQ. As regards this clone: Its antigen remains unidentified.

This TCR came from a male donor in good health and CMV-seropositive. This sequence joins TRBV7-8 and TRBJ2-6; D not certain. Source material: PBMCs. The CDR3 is CASSFPVGPGANVLTF. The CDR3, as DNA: TGTGCCAGCAGCTTCCCCGTCGGTCCTGGGGCCAACGTCCTGACTTTC.